The present T cell receptor (beta chain) was sequenced within a study of blood T cells in healthy people across ages. Germline lookup yields CDR1 SEHNR and CDR2 FQNEAQ (reference sequence). V gave up 5 bases and J gave up 3 bases, with 13 bases separating them. The CDR3 length is 14 residues. It was approximately 10 milliliters of peripheral blood that were drawn from each donor. Using a J-beta primer mix together with a sample-barcoded 5' primer, a second PCR was run for roughly 7 to 12 cycles. TCRdb re-analysed the 5' RACE reads in MiXCR, keeping a single row per CDR3 protein. The sample has around 1.5 million distinct CDR3 sequences; approximately 59% are singletons. This clonotype is a singleton in its sample. The antigen remains unidentified. General observations from the study: The long-lived group displayed more naive CD4+ cells, plus higher diversity, than the aged donors did. Researchers deemed the diversity estimates from one million T cells underestimates.

The sample was blood. The genes are TRBV7-9 and TRBJ1-1, with unresolved D. This sequence originates from a man between 18 and 29 years old in good health. CDR3 sequence: CASSADSGDTEAFF. The CDR3 region has the DNA TGTGCCAGCAGCGCAGATTCCGGCGACACTGAAGCTTTCTTT. Full variable domain (missing parts from reference TRBV7-9 and TRBJ1-1): DTGVSQNPRHKITKRGQNVTFRCDPISEHNRLYWYRQTLGQGPEFLTYFQNEAQLEKSRLLSDRFSAERPKGSFSTLEIQRTEQGDSAMYLCASSADSGDTEAFFGQGTRLTVV.